This is a list of T cell receptor beta chains from one sample in a study of response to subunit inactivated influenza vaccine. TCRdb ran MiXCR on the RT-PCR reads and lists one entry per CDR3 protein. Here the sample spans 500,000 to 600,000 distinct CDR3 sequences, roughly 8.2% being singletons. The source material was PBMCs from blood, sampled 23 months after vaccination. These receptors were collected from a man between 50 and 69 years old who received an inactivated influenza vaccine. Both conserved end residues are part of each CDR3. A D gene is named only where the DNA matches it firmly. Clone size, where shown, is once, few, many, or a class for clones that have expanded.

size: NA; J: TRBJ2-7; V: TRBV5-1; D: TRBD1; length: 15; CDR3: CASSLDTGGLYEQYF; DNA: TGCGCCAGCAGCTTGGATACAGGGGGACTCTACGAGCAGTACTTC
size: NA; J: TRBJ2-3; V: TRBV27; D: TRBD2; length: 15; CDR3: CASSLTAGGASTQYF; DNA: TGTGCCAGCAGTTTAACGGCGGGAGGGGCCTCCACGCAGTATTTT
size: many; J: TRBJ2-7; V: TRBV3-1; D: NA; length: 16; CDR3: CASSQDLAGLGYEQYF; DNA: TGTGCCAGCAGCCAAGATCTCGCAGGGTTGGGGTACGAGCAGTACTTC
size: many; J: TRBJ2-1; V: TRBV24-1; D: NA; length: 17; CDR3: CATSDPPYRDSQGGQFF; DNA: TGTGCCACCAGTGATCCACCCTACAGGGATAGCCAGGGCGGGCAGTTCTTC
size: NA; J: TRBJ2-5; V: TRBV21-1; D: NA; length: 16; CDR3: CASTILHSGVQETQYF; DNA: TGTGCCAGCACCATACTCCATAGCGGTGTACAAGAGACCCAGTACTTC
size: few; J: TRBJ1-2; V: TRBV28; D: NA; length: 14; CDR3: CASTPLRGSKGYTF; DNA: TGTGCCAGCACCCCCCTTAGGGGATCGAAAGGCTACACCTTC
size: NA; J: TRBJ2-5; V: TRBV6-6; D: NA; length: 13; CDR3: CASSPGTDLTQYF; DNA: TGTGCCAGCAGTCCGGGAACCGATCTGACCCAGTACTTC
size: few; J: TRBJ2-3; V: TRBV20-1; D: NA; length: 11; CDR3: CSARKLDTQYF; DNA: TGCAGTGCTAGAAAATTAGATACGCAGTATTTT
size: few; J: TRBJ2-7; V: TRBV4-2; D: NA; length: 15; CDR3: CASSQGVAVSYEQYF; DNA: TGTGCCAGCAGCCAAGGGGTAGCGGTCTCCTACGAGCAGTACTTC
size: many; J: TRBJ2-3; V: TRBV29-1; D: TRBD1; length: 16; CDR3: CSVEDINRGGTDTQYF; DNA: TGCAGCGTTGAAGATATCAACAGGGGAGGCACAGATACGCAGTATTTT
size: NA; J: TRBJ2-7; V: TRBV28; D: NA; length: 12; CDR3: CASRTASYEQYF; DNA: TGTGCCAGCCGGACCGCCTCCTACGAGCAGTACTTC
size: many; J: TRBJ2-6; V: TRBV2; D: NA; length: 17; CDR3: CASRGGDGSSGANVLTF; DNA: TGTGCCAGCAGGGGGGGTGACGGCTCCTCTGGGGCCAACGTCCTGACTTTC
size: few; J: TRBJ2-7; V: TRBV6-5; D: TRBD1; length: 15; CDR3: CASNSGGTGVHEQYF; DNA: TGTGCCAGCAATTCAGGGGGGACAGGGGTCCACGAGCAGTACTTC
size: few; J: TRBJ2-7; V: TRBV10-3; D: TRBD1; length: 13; CDR3: CAISRTGGYEQYF; DNA: TGTGCCATCAGCAGGACAGGGGGCTACGAGCAGTACTTC
size: NA; J: TRBJ1-1; V: TRBV19; D: NA; length: 15; CDR3: CASSIDGGTGTEAFF; DNA: TGTGCCAGTAGTATAGATGGCGGAACAGGGACTGAAGCTTTCTTT
size: few; J: TRBJ1-2; V: TRBV29-1; D: NA; length: 14; CDR3: CSVNGPHLGDGYTF; DNA: TGCAGCGTTAACGGGCCACACCTGGGAGATGGCTACACCTTC
size: few; J: TRBJ1-2; V: TRBV27; D: NA; length: 12; CDR3: CASSSYRDGYTF; DNA: TGTGCCAGCAGTTCCTACAGGGACGGCTACACCTTC
size: few; J: TRBJ1-5; V: TRBV6-1; D: NA; length: 17; CDR3: CASSGPGQRIAHQPQHF; DNA: TGTGCCAGCAGTGGCCCGGGACAAAGAATTGCACATCAGCCCCAGCATTTT
size: few; J: TRBJ2-7; V: TRBV12-3/TRBV12-4; D: TRBD2; length: 13; CDR3: CASGMFGGGEQYF; DNA: TGTGCCAGCGGTATGTTTGGCGGGGGCGAGCAGTACTTC
size: few; J: TRBJ2-1; V: TRBV5-1; D: NA; length: 15; CDR3: CASSLALLGHNEQFF; DNA: TGCGCCAGCAGCTTGGCCCTACTTGGCCACAATGAGCAGTTCTTC